The clone carrying this T cell receptor beta chain came up a few times. Its target is unknown. Use of 60 Vbeta and 13 Jbeta primers characterized the PCR. Data came from immunoSEQ multiplex PCR; TCRdb stores just in-frame clones and leaves some out. In the table there are roughly 150,000 clones, approximately 71% of which are singletons. The CDR3 contains 15 residues. Trimming removed 0 bases from V and 6 bases from J, with 12 bases in between. Germline V lookup: CDR1 SGHTA, CDR2 FQGNSA. These data are taken from a study of cytomegalovirus exposure and HLA in healthy donors. Study overall: Early release data held 75 million to 100 million unique TCRs from HLA-typed donors. Study-level findings and limits: One variant, a missense change in DCLRE1C, was linked in a later analysis to TCR beta V- and J-gene trimming. A later analysis showed that HLA-associated TCR beta chains had undergone more clonal expansion than equally common others.

Sequences were obtained from PBMCs. The receptor comes from a woman between 18 and 30 years old in good health and CMV-seropositive. The chain links TRBV7-2 to TRBJ1-5; D is perhaps TRBD1 (6 bases). The CDR3 loop is CASSLAQGHGQPQHF. The CDR3 DNA sequence: TGTGCCAGCAGCTTAGCTCAGGGACATGGTCAGCCCCAGCATTTT.